The clone carrying this T cell receptor beta chain was seen more than once but under ten times. Its antigen is undetermined. The CDR3 sequence is 13 residues long. The V end was cut by 0 bases, the J end by 11 bases, with 14 bases between. Per germline, CDR1 SEHNR and CDR2 FQNEAQ (reference sequence). The data originate from a study of T cells in Graves' hyperthyroidism and ophthalmopathy. TCR beta CDR3 sequences were amplified from RNA transcripts. First-round RT-PCR with HTBI primers amplified the TCR CDR3 region. TCRdb recomputed calls from the multiplex PCR reads with MiXCR, one row per CDR3 protein. The table lists approximately 600,000 distinct CDR3 sequences, around 13% of them singletons, with more than 5% in the top ten. Findings and caveats of the study: Most thyroid clonotypes with frequency above 0.001 were detected in blood. A median around 5.9 months before onset, the model predicted ophthalmopathy.

Source material: blood. The chain joins TRBV7-9 to TRBJ2-7, with a possible D match to TRBD2 (6 bases). The origin of this receptor is a woman in her thirties with Graves' hyperthyroidism that later progressed to Graves' ophthalmopathy. The CDR3 is CASSLAEGLQEYF. In DNA form, the CDR3 reads TGTGCCAGCAGCTTAGCTGAGGGACTTCAGGAGTACTTC.